This entry describes one T cell receptor (beta chain). What it binds is not known. Other DNA sequences in this specimen translate into the identical CDR3. This record comes from a study of siplizumab effects on memory and regulatory T cells. TCRdb's copy holds only in-frame clones and misses some; the assay was immunoSEQ multiplex PCR. The sample shows under 70,000 clones, 65% to 80% of them seen only once. Study findings and constraints: Mappable alloreactive CD4+ clones came from Treg cells more than 55% of the time on average with siplizumab, against 26.9% in controls.

The TCR sequence derives from a human donor in good health. Sequencing was carried out using memory CD4+ T cells sorted from blood.

CDR3 loop: CASSFGKNTEAFF. Written as DNA, the CDR3 is TGTGCCAGCAGCTTCGGGAAGAACACTGAAGCTTTCTTT. V usage is TRBV7-9 and J usage is TRBJ1-1, with unresolved D. V lost 3 bases and J lost 1, with 6 bases in between. This CDR3 contains 13 residues. Germline loops: CDR1 SEHNR, CDR2 FQNEAQ (reference sequence).